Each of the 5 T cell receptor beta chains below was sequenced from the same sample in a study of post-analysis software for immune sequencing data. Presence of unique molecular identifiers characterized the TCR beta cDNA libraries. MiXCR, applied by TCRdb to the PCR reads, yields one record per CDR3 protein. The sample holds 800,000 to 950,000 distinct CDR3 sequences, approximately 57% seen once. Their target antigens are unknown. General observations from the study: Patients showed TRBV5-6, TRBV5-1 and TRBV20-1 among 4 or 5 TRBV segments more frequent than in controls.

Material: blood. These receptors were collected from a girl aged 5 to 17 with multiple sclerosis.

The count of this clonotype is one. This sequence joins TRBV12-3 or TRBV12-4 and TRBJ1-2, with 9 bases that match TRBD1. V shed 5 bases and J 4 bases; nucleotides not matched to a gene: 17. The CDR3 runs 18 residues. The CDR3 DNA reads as TGTGCCAGCAGTCCCCGCCCTGGGACAGGGAGAGGGTCCTATGGCTACACCTTC. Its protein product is CASSPRPGTGRGSYGYTF.

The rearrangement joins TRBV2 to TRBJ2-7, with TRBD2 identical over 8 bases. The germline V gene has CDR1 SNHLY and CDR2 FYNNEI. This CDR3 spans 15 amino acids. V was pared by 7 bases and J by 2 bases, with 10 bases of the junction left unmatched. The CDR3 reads CASNPTGGLTYEQYF. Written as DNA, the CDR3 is TGTGCCAGCAATCCGACGGGGGGGCTGACCTACGAGCAGTACTTC.

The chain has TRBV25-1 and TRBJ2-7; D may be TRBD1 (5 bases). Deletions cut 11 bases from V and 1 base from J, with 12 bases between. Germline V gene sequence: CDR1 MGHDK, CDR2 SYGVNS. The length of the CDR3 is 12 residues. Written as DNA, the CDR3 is TGTGCCGTACAGGACCGTTCCTACGAGCAGTACTTC. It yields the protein CAVQDRSYEQYF.

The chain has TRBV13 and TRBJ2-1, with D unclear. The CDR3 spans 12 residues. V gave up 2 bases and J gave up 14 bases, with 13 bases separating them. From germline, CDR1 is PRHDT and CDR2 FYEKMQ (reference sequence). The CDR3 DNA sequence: TGTGCCAGCAGCTTACGAGCAGGATCGAAGTTCTTC. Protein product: CASSLRAGSKFF.

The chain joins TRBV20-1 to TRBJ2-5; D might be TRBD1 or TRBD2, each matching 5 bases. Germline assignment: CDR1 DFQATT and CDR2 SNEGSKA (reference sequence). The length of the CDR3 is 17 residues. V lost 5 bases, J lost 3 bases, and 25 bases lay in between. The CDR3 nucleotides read TGCAGTGCTCCGCAAATCCGGGGCCCCTGGGGGAAAGAGACCCAGTACTTC. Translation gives CSAPQIRGPWGKETQYF.